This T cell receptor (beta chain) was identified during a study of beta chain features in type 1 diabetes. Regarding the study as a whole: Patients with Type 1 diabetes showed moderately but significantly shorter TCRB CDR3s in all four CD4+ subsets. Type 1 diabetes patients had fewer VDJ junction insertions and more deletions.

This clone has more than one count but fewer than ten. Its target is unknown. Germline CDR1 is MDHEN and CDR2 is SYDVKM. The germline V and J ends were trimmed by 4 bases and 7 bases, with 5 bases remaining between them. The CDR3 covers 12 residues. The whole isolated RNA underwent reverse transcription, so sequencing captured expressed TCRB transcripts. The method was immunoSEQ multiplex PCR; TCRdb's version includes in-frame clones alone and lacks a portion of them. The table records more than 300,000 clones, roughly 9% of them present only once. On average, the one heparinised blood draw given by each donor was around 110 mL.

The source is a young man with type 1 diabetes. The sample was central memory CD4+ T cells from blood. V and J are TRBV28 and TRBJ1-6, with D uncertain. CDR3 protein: CASSSVNSPLHF. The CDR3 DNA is TGTGCCAGCAGTTCTGTCAATTCACCCCTCCACTTT.